This T cell receptor (beta chain) was retrieved from a study of cytomegalovirus exposure and HLA in healthy donors. The approximately 130-subject validation cohort, separate from the approximately 660-subject first cohort, included the donors. Only in-frame clones appear in the TCRdb table, and some are missing; sequencing was by immunoSEQ multiplex PCR. The table includes 150,000 to 170,000 clones, roughly 86% detected once. Notes on this clone: What it recognizes is unknown.

General study results and limits: Investigators reported 150 to 200 TCR beta chains as tied to cytomegalovirus. Most observed TCR sequences were rare, whereas some public TCRs were detected in many donors.

The sequencing sample was made of PBMCs. This clonotype originated in a human donor in good health.

CDR3 DNA sequence: TGTGCCAGCAGCTCCAGGTGGGATACGCAGTATTTT. Its protein is CASSSRWDTQYF. The chain recombines TRBV5-4 with TRBJ2-3; unclear D gene. Per the germline V gene, CDR1 is SGHNT and CDR2 is YYREEE (reference sequence). V was shortened by 3 bases and J by 6 bases, with 8 bases between the two germline ends. The CDR3 contains 12 residues.